The source of this TCR beta chain is a study of beta chain features in type 1 diabetes (dated by TCRdb to the late 2010s). With respect to the entire study: Mean age, gender distribution, total cell number and subset yield did not differ between patients and healthy donors. A total of roughly 99,000,000 sorted cells were examined across all samples, and the number of cells per subset was strongly correlated with RNA yield. The study compared TCRB repertoires of sorted circulating CD4+ T cell subsets between recently diagnosed type 1 diabetes patients and matched healthy donors. Regulatory and stem cell-like memory subsets were isolated from only 8 patients and about 8 healthy donors, whereas naive and central memory subsets came from all 30 or so donors. The research as a whole found: Sequencing cDNA rather than genomic DNA could over-represent highly expressing activated cells, although activation and CD3 levels did not differ between groups. Only small numbers of individuals were included in the HLA sub-analyses, which left unresolved whether HLA type had any influence on TCRB rearrangement. In all four CD4+ subsets, TCRB CDR3 length was moderately but significantly shorter in type 1 diabetes patients. Fewer insertions and more nucleotide deletions at VDJ recombination sites were observed in patients with type 1 diabetes, implying thymic rearrangement abnormalities. PCR may preferentially amplify shorter templates, but because patient and control samples were amplified and corrected together, any resulting skew would affect both groups equally. Naive, central memory and regulatory TCRB repertoires appeared to be more alike among patients than among healthy donors.

About this clone: It lacks a known antigen. No much larger clonotype is one base removed from it; base qualities were not supplied.

Each donor gave one peripheral blood draw, averaging approximately 120 mL, which was collected into heparinised tubes. A BD FACSAria II and a panel including CD45RO, CCR7, CD25, CD127, CD95 and CD27 were used to sort naive, central memory, regulatory and stem cell-like memory CD4+ T cells. A purity above 95% was achieved for all sorted populations. Right away, PBMCs were isolated by Lymphoprep density gradient centrifugation and were stained directly, with no culture step. Samples were stained and sorted in pairs, with one healthy donor and one patient per experiment, so that batch effects were minimized. V lost 4 bases and J lost 3 bases; the stretch between them is 15 bases long. The CDR3 numbers 15 residues from cysteine through phenylalanine. Only the CDR3 part of the read is kept: 45 bases, read in frame from the first base. Reading the germline V gene (reference sequence) gives CDR1 SEHNR and CDR2 FQNEAQ.

The High Capacity cDNA Reverse Transcription Kit was used to reverse transcribe all of the isolated RNA, meaning that expressed TCRB transcripts were what got sequenced. Deep immunoSEQ sequencing was applied to naive, central memory and regulatory T cell samples, giving an average of around 4 million total reads per sample. After sorted cells were lysed in RLT buffer, RNA was extracted with DNase-treated RNeasy Micro or Mini kits, with the choice depending on cell number. Each cell subset was processed on its own to prevent cross-contamination, while patient and healthy donor samples were processed together. The immunoSEQ multiplex PCR was used to amplify TCRB sequences from cDNA, generating 87-bp fragments that spanned the CDR3 region. Sequencing of the amplicons was performed on the Illumina HiSeq platform. The authors' pipeline ran thus. PCR bias was corrected computationally using synthetic template baselines, and reads within Hamming distance 2 were collapsed, with unmergeable singletons discarded. By aligning reads against IMGT, V, D and J genes, CDR3 length, and insertions or deletions at six rearrangement sites were assigned. Within each subset, clonotype counts were normalized to the number of sorted cells before true diversity and Gini coefficients were calculated with the tcR R package. The overlap coefficient, calculated on TCRB nucleotide sequences, was used to measure repertoire sharing. As a proxy for the pre-selection repertoire, out-of-frame TCRB sequences from naive cells were analyzed. TCRdb's version of the immuneACCESS table is confined to in-frame rearrangements and falls short of the full clone set. An unresolved V gene accounts for under half of the shortfall where checked; the remainder is of unknown origin. The V and J calls and clone size are taken from that table; D and trimming were inferred from the DNA. The sample table records 450,000 or so clones; approximately 10% of these occur just once. Approximately 0.05% of the sample lies in the top ten.

The TCR was taken from a woman aged 18-29 years in good health. The sequenced material came from naive CD4+ T cells from blood. Read against the paper, the sample's cell subset or site label means: true naive CD4+ T cells. The rearranged segments are TRBV7-9 and TRBJ2-5; a tentative D call is TRBD1 (6 bases match). In nucleotides, the sequence is TGTGCCAGCAGCTCGAATCCGGGACAAGAAGAGACCCAGTACTTC. It codes for CASSSNPGQEETQYF. With the portions outside the CDR3 filled from the reference TRBV7-9 and TRBJ2-5 genes, the complete variable region becomes DTGVSQNPRHKITKRGQNVTFRCDPISEHNRLYWYRQTLGQGPEFLTYFQNEAQLEKSRLLSDRFSAERPKGSFSTLEIQRTEQGDSAMYLCASSSNPGQEETQYFGPGTRLLVL.